This paragraph covers one TCR beta chain sequence. Its specificity is not known. This entry is derived from a study of CD8 T cell repertoires and HIV-1 epitope variants. Germline V gene data show CDR1 as SGHNT and CDR2 as YYREEE (reference sequence). This CDR3 region has 15 residues. Trimming removed 4 bases from V and 5 bases from J; junction bases left unmatched: 9. Assay: immunoSEQ multiplex PCR; the TCRdb copy retains only in-frame clones and omits some. Here the sample spans 6,000 or so clones, less than 70% being singletons. The sequencing input was cultured CD8+ T cells derived from PBMCs. The V gene is TRBV5-4, the J gene TRBJ1-1; 9 bases are a match to TRBD1. The receptor was isolated from a male donor with HIV. This chain's CDR3 is CASSPPGTGYTEAFF. The CDR3 nucleotides are TGTGCCAGCAGCCCCCCCGGGACAGGGTATACTGAAGCTTTCTTT. Full variable domain (rest looked up from reference TRBV5-4 and TRBJ1-1): ETGVTQSPTHLIKTRGQQVTLRCSSQSGHNTVSWYQQALGQGPQFIFQYYREEENGRGNFPPRFSGLQFPNYSSELNVNALELDDSALYLCASSPPGTGYTEAFFGQGTRLTVV.